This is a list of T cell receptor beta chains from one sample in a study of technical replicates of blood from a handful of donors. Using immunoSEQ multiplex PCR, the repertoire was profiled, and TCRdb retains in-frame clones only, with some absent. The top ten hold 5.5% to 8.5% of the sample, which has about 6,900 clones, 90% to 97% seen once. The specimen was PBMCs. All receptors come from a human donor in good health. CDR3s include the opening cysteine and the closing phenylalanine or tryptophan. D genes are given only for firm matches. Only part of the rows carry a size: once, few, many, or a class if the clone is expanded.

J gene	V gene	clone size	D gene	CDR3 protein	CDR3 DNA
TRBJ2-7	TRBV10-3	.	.	CAISPGEAPYEQYF	TGTGCCATCAGCCCCGGGGAGGCCCCCTACGAGCAGTACTTC
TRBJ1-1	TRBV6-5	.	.	CASSPSWGPEAFF	TGTGCCAGCAGTCCGTCTTGGGGCCCTGAAGCTTTCTTT
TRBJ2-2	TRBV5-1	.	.	CASSLGGANTGELFF	TGCGCCAGCAGCTTGGGGGGAGCGAACACCGGGGAGCTGTTTTTT
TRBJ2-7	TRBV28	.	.	CASSLAVYYEQYF	TGTGCCAGCAGTTTGGCAGTTTACTACGAGCAGTACTTC
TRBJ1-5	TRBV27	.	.	CASSLLGGPYSNQPQHF	TGTGCCAGCAGTTTACTAGGGGGACCCTATAGCAATCAGCCCCAGCATTTT
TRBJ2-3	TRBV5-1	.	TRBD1	CASRTGQGLDTQYF	TGCGCCAGCAGGACGGGACAGGGATTAGATACGCAGTATTTT
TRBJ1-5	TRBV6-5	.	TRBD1	CATSRGRNQPQHF	TGTGCCACCTCGAGGGGGCGGAATCAGCCCCAGCATTTT
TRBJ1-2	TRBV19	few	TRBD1	CASSIAEGGSYGYTF	TGTGCCAGTAGTATAGCCGAAGGGGGCAGCTATGGCTACACCTTC
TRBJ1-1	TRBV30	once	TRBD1	CAGQGRTEAFF	TGTGCGGGACAGGGGAGGACTGAAGCTTTCTTT
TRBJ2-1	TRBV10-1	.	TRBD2	CASSSGSGVNEQFF	TGCGCCAGCAGCAGCGGGAGTGGCGTGAATGAGCAGTTCTTC
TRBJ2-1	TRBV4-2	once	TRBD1	CASSQGLFGQGAEQFF	TGTGCCAGCAGCCAAGGCCTTTTTGGACAGGGAGCTGAGCAGTTCTTC
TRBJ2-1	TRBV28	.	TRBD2	CASTQGASGRNEQFF	TGTGCCAGCACCCAAGGGGCTAGCGGGAGGAATGAGCAGTTCTTC
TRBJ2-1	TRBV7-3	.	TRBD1	CASSSTGGNEQFF	TGTGCCAGCAGCTCGACAGGGGGGAATGAGCAGTTCTTC
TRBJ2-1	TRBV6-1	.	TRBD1	CASSEVVGQPSSYNEQFF	TGTGCCAGCAGTGAAGTGGTGGGACAGCCGAGCTCCTACAATGAGCAGTTCTTC
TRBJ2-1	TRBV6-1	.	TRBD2	CASSEPSSGRPAEQFF	TGTGCCAGCAGTGAACCTTCTAGCGGGAGGCCCGCTGAGCAGTTCTTC
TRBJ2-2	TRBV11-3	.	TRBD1	CASSLGQGDTGELFF	TGTGCCAGCAGCTTAGGGCAGGGGGACACCGGGGAGCTGTTTTTT
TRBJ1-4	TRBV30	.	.	CACTTSAEKLFF	TGTGCCTGCACAACAAGCGCTGAAAAACTGTTTTTT
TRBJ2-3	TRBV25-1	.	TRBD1	CASSDPRGPDTQYF	TGTGCCAGCAGTGACCCCAGGGGGCCCGATACGCAGTATTTT
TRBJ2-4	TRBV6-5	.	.	CASSSRNGGFQYF	TGTGCCAGCAGTTCCCGAAACGGCGGGTTTCAGTACTTC
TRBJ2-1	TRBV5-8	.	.	CASSSGVGNNEQFF	TGTGCCAGCAGTTCGGGAGTGGGGAACAATGAGCAGTTCTTC
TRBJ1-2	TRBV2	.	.	CASSEAGPGYTF	TGTGCCAGCAGTGAAGCGGGGCCTGGCTACACCTTC
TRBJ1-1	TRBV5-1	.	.	CASSLGYREDTEAFF	TGCGCCAGCAGCTTGGGGTACAGGGAAGACACTGAAGCTTTCTTT